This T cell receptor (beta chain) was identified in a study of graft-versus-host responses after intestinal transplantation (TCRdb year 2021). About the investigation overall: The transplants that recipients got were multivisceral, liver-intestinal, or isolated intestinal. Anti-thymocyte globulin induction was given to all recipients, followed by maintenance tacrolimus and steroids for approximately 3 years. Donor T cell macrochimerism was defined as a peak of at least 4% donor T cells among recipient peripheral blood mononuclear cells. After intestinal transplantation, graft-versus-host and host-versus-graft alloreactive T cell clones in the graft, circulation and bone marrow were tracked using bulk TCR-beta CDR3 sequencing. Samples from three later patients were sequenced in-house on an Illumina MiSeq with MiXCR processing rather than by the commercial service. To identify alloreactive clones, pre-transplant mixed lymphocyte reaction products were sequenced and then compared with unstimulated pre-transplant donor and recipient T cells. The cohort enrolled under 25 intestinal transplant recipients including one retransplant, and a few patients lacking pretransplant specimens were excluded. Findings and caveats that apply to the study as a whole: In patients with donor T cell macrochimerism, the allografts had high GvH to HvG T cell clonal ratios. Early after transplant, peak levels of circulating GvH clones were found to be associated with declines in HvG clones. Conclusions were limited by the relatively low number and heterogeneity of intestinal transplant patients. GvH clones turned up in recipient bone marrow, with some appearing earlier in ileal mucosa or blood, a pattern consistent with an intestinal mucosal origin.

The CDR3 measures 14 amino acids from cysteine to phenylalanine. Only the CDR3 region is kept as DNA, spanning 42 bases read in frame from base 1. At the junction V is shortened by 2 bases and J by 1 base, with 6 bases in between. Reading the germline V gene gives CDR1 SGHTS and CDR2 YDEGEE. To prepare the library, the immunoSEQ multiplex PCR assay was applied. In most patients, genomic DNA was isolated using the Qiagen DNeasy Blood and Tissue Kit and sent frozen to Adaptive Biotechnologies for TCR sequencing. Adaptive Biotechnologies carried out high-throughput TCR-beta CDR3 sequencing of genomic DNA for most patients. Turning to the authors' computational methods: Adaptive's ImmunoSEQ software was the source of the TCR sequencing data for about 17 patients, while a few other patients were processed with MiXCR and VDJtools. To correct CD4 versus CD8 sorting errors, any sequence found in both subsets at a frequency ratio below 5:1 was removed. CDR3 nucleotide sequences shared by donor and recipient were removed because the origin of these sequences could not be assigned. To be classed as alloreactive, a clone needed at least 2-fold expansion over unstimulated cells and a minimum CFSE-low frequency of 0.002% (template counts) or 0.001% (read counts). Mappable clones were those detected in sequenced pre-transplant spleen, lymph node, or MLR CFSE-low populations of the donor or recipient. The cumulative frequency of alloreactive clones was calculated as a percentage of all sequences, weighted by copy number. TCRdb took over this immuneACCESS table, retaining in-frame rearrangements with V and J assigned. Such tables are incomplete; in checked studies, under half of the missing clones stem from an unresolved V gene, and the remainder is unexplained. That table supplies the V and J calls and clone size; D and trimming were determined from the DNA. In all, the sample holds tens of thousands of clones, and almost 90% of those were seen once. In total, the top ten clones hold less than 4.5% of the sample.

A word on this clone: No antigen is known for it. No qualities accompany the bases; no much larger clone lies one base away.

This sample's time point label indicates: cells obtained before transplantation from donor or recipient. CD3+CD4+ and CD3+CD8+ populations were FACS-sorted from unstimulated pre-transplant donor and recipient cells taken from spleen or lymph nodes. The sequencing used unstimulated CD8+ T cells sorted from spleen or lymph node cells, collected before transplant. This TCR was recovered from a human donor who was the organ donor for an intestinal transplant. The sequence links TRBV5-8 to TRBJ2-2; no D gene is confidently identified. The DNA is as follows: TGTGCCAGCAGCTTCCGACAGAACACCGGGGAGCTGTTTTTT. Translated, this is CASSFRQNTGELFF.